One T cell receptor (beta chain) is described in this entry. Its specificity is not known. This CDR3 comprises 15 residues. Per germline, CDR1 PRHDT and CDR2 FYEKMQ (reference sequence). With 2 bases clipped from V and 5 bases from J, the junction kept 8 bases outside the gene matches. TCRdb re-analysed the reads in MiXCR, keeping a single row per CDR3 protein. The sample lists 500,000 to 600,000 distinct CDR3 sequences; 16% were seen once. This specimen comes from a study of T cell repertoires in cytomegalovirus infection. Looking at the study overall: An indication of both CMV infection and matching HLA type came from public TCR beta signatures.

Findings and caveats of the study: Summed frequency of public TCR beta families distinguished CMV carriers with the relevant HLA. Ex vivo, HLA-C-restricted CMV-specific TCR beta clonotypes prevailed over the rest of the response.

The V gene is TRBV13, the J gene TRBJ2-7; 8 bases line up with TRBD2. The clonotype comes from a human donor in good health (CMV status not recorded). Some clones in this sample may be carry-over from other donors' samples. The sequencing input was CD8+ T cells from PBMCs. The CDR3 protein is CASSLHSGGDDEQYF. The CDR3 DNA reads TGTGCCAGCAGCTTACATTCGGGAGGGGATGACGAGCAGTACTTC. The variable domain in full, with the rest retrieved from reference TRBV13 and TRBJ2-7, is AAGVIQSPRHLIKEKRETATLKCYPIPRHDTVYWYQQGPGQDPQFLISFYEKMQSDKGSIPDRFSAQQFSDYHSELNMSSLELGDSALYFCASSLHSGGDDEQYFGPGTRLTVT.